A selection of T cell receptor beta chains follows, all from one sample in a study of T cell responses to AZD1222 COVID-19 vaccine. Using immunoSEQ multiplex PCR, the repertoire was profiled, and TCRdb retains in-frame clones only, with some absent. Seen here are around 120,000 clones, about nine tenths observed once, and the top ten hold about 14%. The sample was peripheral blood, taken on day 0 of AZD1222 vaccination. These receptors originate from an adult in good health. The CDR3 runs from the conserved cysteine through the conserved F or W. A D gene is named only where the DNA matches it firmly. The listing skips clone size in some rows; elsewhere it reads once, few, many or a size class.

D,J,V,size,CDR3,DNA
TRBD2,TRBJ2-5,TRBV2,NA,CASSGNSGETQYF,TGTGCCAGTAGCGGGAATTCGGGAGAGACCCAGTACTTC
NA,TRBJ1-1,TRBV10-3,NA,CAISDRNTEAFF,TGTGCCATCAGCGACAGGAACACTGAAGCTTTCTTT
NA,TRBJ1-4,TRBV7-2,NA,CASSLLDYRNEKLFF,TGTGCCAGCAGCTTACTCGATTACAGAAATGAAAAACTGTTTTTT
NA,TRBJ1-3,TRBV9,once,CASSVVGWTTGNTIYF,TGTGCCAGCAGCGTAGTCGGCTGGACTACTGGAAACACCATATATTTT
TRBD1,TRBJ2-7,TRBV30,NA,CARGRGQGNEQYF,TGTGCCCGCGGTCGAGGACAGGGTAACGAGCAGTACTTC
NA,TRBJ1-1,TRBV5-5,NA,CASSSRTENTEAFF,TGTGCCAGCAGCTCCCGGACAGAGAACACTGAAGCTTTCTTT
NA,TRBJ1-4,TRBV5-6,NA,CASSPGPASEKLFF,TGTGCCAGCAGCCCGGGGCCCGCTTCTGAAAAACTGTTTTTT
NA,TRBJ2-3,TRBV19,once,CASSIAGGVTDTQYF,TGTGCCAGTAGTATAGCCGGGGGCGTCACAGATACGCAGTATTTT
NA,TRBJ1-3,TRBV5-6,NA,CASSLGGANTIYF,TGTGCCAGCAGCCTGGGGGGAGCGAACACCATATATTTT
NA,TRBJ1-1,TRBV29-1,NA,CSVGGLRDLEAFF,TGCAGCGTTGGGGGTTTGAGGGACCTGGAAGCTTTCTTT
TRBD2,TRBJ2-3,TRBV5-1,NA,CASSLDTSGGARTQYF,TGCGCCAGCAGCTTGGATACTAGCGGGGGGGCGCGTACGCAGTATTTT
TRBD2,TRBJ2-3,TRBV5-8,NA,CASSASGRSTDTQYF,TGTGCCAGCAGCGCTAGCGGGAGGAGCACAGATACGCAGTATTTT
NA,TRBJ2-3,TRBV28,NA,CASTQTGSTDTQYF,TGTGCCAGCACTCAGACGGGGAGCACAGATACGCAGTATTTT
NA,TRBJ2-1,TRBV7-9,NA,CASSLEGYEQFF,TGTGCCAGCAGCCTAGAGGGCTATGAGCAGTTCTTC
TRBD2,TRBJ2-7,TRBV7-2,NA,CASSPTSGISYEQYF,TGTGCCAGCAGCCCGACTAGCGGGATTTCCTACGAGCAGTACTTC
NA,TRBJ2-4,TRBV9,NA,CASSVALSGTKNIQYF,TGTGCCAGCAGCGTAGCCCTCTCGGGAACCAAAAACATTCAGTACTTC
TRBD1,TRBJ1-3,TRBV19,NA,CASSVLRTGTGNTIYF,TGTGCCAGTAGTGTACTCCGGACAGGAACTGGAAACACCATATATTTT
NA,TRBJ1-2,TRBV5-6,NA,CASSLGRARSGYTF,TGTGCCAGCAGCTTGGGCAGGGCAAGGTCCGGCTACACCTTC
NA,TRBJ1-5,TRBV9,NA,CAIQVGLNQPQHF,TGTGCCATTCAAGTCGGGCTTAATCAGCCCCAGCATTTT
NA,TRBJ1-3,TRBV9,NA,CASRGTSGNTIYF,TGTGCCAGCAGGGGGACATCGGGAAACACCATATATTTT
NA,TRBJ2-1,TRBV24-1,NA,CATSDLTGNEQFF,TGTGCCACCAGTGATTTGACAGGGAATGAGCAGTTCTTC
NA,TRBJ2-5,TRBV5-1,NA,CASSSGTPQETQYF,TGCGCCAGCAGCTCCGGGACACCGCAAGAGACCCAGTACTTC
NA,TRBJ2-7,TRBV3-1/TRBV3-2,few,CASSQELLGTYEQYF,TGTGCCAGCAGCCAAGAATTACTAGGTACCTACGAGCAGTACTTC
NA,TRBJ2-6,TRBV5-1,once,CASSFGGTGANVLTF,TGCGCCAGCAGCTTTGGGGGGACTGGGGCCAACGTCCTGACTTTC
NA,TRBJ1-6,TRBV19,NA,CASSTRTRSYNSPLHF,TGTGCCAGTAGTACCCGGACACGCTCCTATAATTCACCCCTCCACTTT
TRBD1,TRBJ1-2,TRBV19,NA,CASSKQGAGYGYTF,TGTGCCAGTAGTAAGCAGGGGGCTGGCTATGGCTACACCTTC
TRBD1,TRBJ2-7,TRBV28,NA,CASSLLQGPQYF,TGTGCCAGCAGTTTACTACAGGGGCCTCAGTACTTC
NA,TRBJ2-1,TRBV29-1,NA,CSVPRSSYNEQFF,TGCAGCGTCCCTAGAAGCTCCTACAATGAGCAGTTCTTC
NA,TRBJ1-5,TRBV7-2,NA,CASSLMTGSYQPQHF,TGTGCCAGCAGCTTAATGACAGGTTCCTATCAGCCCCAGCATTTT
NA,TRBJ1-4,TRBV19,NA,CASMGQPPSFNEKLFF,TGTGCCAGTATGGGACAACCACCGAGTTTTAATGAAAAACTGTTTTTT
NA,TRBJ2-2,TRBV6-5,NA,CASSPRGPNTGELFF,TGTGCCAGCAGTCCCCGGGGACCAAACACCGGGGAGCTGTTTTTT
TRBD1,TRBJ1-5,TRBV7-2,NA,CASSLQAGGQPQHF,TGTGCCAGCAGCTTACAGGCAGGGGGTCAGCCCCAGCATTTT
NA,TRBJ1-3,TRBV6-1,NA,CASSELRTLGTTIYF,TGTGCCAGCAGTGAACTGCGTACCCTAGGAACCACCATATATTTT
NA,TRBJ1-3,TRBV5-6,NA,CASSFRGLHSGNTIYF,TGTGCCAGCAGCTTCCGAGGGTTACACTCTGGAAACACCATATATTTT
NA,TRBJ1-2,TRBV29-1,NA,CSVDRPTSYGYTF,TGCAGCGTTGATCGACCGACGAGCTATGGCTACACCTTC
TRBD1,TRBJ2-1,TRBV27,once,CASSRIRDRGRNEQFF,TGTGCCAGCAGTCGCATTCGGGACAGGGGTCGTAATGAGCAGTTCTTC
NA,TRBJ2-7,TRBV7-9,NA,CASSLDVEIYEQYF,TGTGCCAGCAGCTTAGATGTAGAGATCTACGAGCAGTACTTC
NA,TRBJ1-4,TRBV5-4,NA,CASSQQGGTEKLFF,TGTGCCAGCAGCCAACAGGGAGGGACCGAAAAACTGTTTTTT
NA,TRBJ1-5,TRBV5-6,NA,CASSSYGLGRHQPQHF,TGTGCCAGCAGCTCCTATGGGTTGGGTCGTCATCAGCCCCAGCATTTT
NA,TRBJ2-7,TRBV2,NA,CASSREGMGYEQYF,TGTGCCAGCAGTCGTGAGGGGATGGGCTACGAGCAGTACTTC
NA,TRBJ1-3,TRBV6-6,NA,CASTINSGNTIYF,TGTGCCAGCACCATCAACTCTGGAAACACCATATATTTT
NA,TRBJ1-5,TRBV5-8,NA,CASSLDGGPQPQHF,TGTGCCAGCAGCTTGGATGGGGGGCCTCAGCCCCAGCATTTT
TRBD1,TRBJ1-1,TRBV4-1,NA,CASSPPGTVNTEAFF,TGCGCCAGCAGCCCCCCCGGGACAGTGAACACTGAAGCTTTCTTT
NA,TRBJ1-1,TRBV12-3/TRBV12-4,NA,CASSRDTEAFF,TGTGCCAGCAGTCGGGACACTGAAGCTTTCTTT
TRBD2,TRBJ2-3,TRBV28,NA,CASSRSGRGDTQYF,TGTGCCAGCAGTCGTAGCGGGAGAGGCGATACGCAGTATTTT
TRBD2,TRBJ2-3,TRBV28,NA,CASRFSGSRDTQYF,TGTGCCAGCAGGTTTAGCGGGAGCAGGGATACGCAGTATTTT
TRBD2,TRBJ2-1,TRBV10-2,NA,CATQGLAVFEQFF,TGCGCCACCCAGGGACTAGCGGTGTTTGAGCAGTTCTTC
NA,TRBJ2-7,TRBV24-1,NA,CANGAQSVDYEQYF,TGTGCCAACGGGGCCCAGTCTGTGGACTACGAGCAGTACTTC
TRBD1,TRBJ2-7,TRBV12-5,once,CASGLVRGTPTTGTGVYEQYF,TGTGCTAGTGGTTTGGTACGGGGTACTCCCACGACGGGGACAGGGGTCTACGAGCAGTACTTC